This T cell receptor (beta chain) was identified in a study of cytomegalovirus exposure and HLA in healthy donors. In the PCR, 60 Vbeta and 13 Jbeta primers were used. Sequenced by immunoSEQ multiplex PCR; TCRdb stores in-frame clones only, minus some. This sample has 200,000 or so clones; roughly 87% occur once, and the top ten carry around 0.25%. Overall study findings and caveats: Some public TCRs appeared in many individuals, while most sequences were rare.

In its sample, this clone was seen once. The antigen remains unidentified. Germline-derived CDR1 and CDR2 are KGHSH and LQKENI. The CDR3 consists of 15 residues. Trimming removed 4 bases from V and 1 base from J; junction bases left unmatched: 4. The source is a girl under three years old in good health and CMV-seronegative. Sequenced input: PBMCs. The rearrangement links TRBV18 to TRBJ2-1, with 7 bases matching TRBD1. This CDR3 is CASSLGTVSYNEQFF. The CDR3 DNA reads as TGTGCCAGCTCACTTGGGACAGTTTCCTACAATGAGCAGTTCTTC.